The 31 T cell receptor beta chains below come from one sample, sequenced in a study of beta chain features in type 1 diabetes. Isolated RNA was reverse transcribed in full, so expressed TCRB transcripts were sequenced. TCRdb's table, derived via immunoSEQ multiplex PCR, lists solely in-frame clones and lacks some. Of 970,000 or so clones listed, 15% to 20% were seen once; the top ten hold 0.023%. The sample taken for sequencing was naive CD4+ T cells from blood. These receptors were obtained from a woman between 18 and 30 years old in good health.

Notes on this clone: The sample carries other DNA sequences with the same CDR3. This chain links TRBV2 with TRBJ2-5, with unresolved D. Germline CDR1 and CDR2: SNHLY and FYNNEI. The length of the CDR3 is 11 residues. Deletions cut 7 bases from V and 5 bases from J, with 8 bases between. The CDR3 is CASTLWETQYF. As DNA, the CDR3 is TGTGCCAGCACATTGTGGGAGACCCAGTACTTC.

A few counts support this clone. V usage is TRBV28 and J usage is TRBJ1-2; D is unresolved. This CDR3 has 16 amino acids. V lost 2 bases and J lost 0, with 13 bases in between. Germline CDR1 is MDHEN and CDR2 is SYDVKM. The CDR3: CASSLTYGIPNYGYTF. For the CDR3, the DNA is TGTGCCAGCAGTTTAACGTATGGGATTCCTAACTATGGCTACACCTTC.

The rearrangement joins TRBV21-1 to TRBJ2-7; TRBD2, the table's D call, was not compared with the DNA. TRBV21-1 constitutes a pseudogene. The CDR3 is 19 amino acids. As DNA, the CDR3 is TGTGCCAGCAGCCCGGGGACTAGCGGGAATTGGGCCCAATCCTACGAGCAGTACTTC. Amino acid sequence: CASSPGTSGNWAQSYEQYF.

The V gene is TRBV7-2, the J gene TRBJ2-4; TRBD1 aligns across 10 bases. Trimming took 5 bases from V and 7 from J; bases not matched to a gene: 8. The CDR3 is 15 residues long. Germline V gene lookup returns CDR1 SGHTA and CDR2 FQGNSA. The CDR3 nucleotides read TGTGCCAGCAGCGCGAGTCCGGGACAGGGGAACATTCAGTACTTC. As protein: CASSASPGQGNIQYF.

In its sample, this clone was seen a few times. V and J are TRBV27 and TRBJ1-4; D uncertain. Germline V gene data show CDR1 as MNHEY and CDR2 as SMNVEV (reference sequence). The CDR3 is 14 residues long. The germline V and J ends were trimmed by 5 bases and 7 bases, with 14 bases remaining between them. The CDR3 nucleotides read TGTGCCAGCAGTGAAAGACATGCCGGTGAAAAACTGTTTTTT. Residues: CASSERHAGEKLFF.

The chain recombines TRBV7-2 with TRBJ2-1; 8 bases agree with TRBD2. The CDR3 is 15 amino acids. Germline CDR1 is SGHTA and CDR2 is FQGNSA. J lost 3 bases, V lost 3 bases, and 4 bases had no gene match. The chain's CDR3 is CASSFGLAHYNEQFF. In nucleotides, the CDR3 is TGTGCCAGCAGCTTCGGACTAGCCCACTACAATGAGCAGTTCTTC.

This clone was detected a few times. V gene TRBV29-1 combines with J gene TRBJ1-4; no clear D. Per the germline V gene, CDR1 is SQVTM and CDR2 is ANQGSEA. Deletions cut 7 bases from V and 7 bases from J, with 13 bases between. This CDR3 contains 12 residues. The CDR3 loop is CSGRGGGEKLFF. As DNA, the CDR3 is TGCAGCGGCCGCGGCGGAGGTGAAAAACTGTTTTTT. The whole variable domain, filled in from reference TRBV29-1 and TRBJ1-4, reads SAVISQKPSRDICQRGTSLTIQCQVDSQVTMMFWYRQQPGQSLTLIATANQGSEATYESGFVIDKFPISRPNLTFSTLTVSNMSPEDSSIYLCSGRGGGEKLFFGSGTQLSVL.

The chain couples TRBV19 to TRBJ2-5; 9 nucleotides match TRBD1. With 6 bases clipped from V and 4 bases from J, the junction kept 6 bases outside the gene matches. The CDR3 runs to 14 residues. Germline V lookup: CDR1 LNHDA, CDR2 SQIVND (reference sequence). CDR3 residues: CASRRGQGRETQYF. Here the CDR3 DNA reads TGTGCCAGTAGGCGGGGACAGGGACGAGAGACCCAGTACTTC.

Notes on this clone: Mismatch with germline at one junction end may stem from a read error. CDR3 DNA: TGTGCCATCAGTGAGCCGAAGACGCGGGACAGTCTGTACGGGGAGCTGTTTTTT. This translates into CAISEPKTRDSLYGELFF. The J gene is TRBJ2-2, the V gene TRBV6-1; a possible D gene is TRBD1 (7 bases). This CDR3 comprises 18 residues. Germline values: CDR1 MNHNS, CDR2 SASEGT.

This clone was recorded a few times. The chain couples TRBV19 to TRBJ2-6; the match to TRBD1 covers 10 bases. V gave up 4 bases and J gave up 1 base; unmatched junction bases: 7. The CDR3 spans 18 residues. The germline V gene has CDR1 LNHDA and CDR2 SQIVND (reference sequence). CDR3 amino acids: CASSNRRQGASGANVLTF. The CDR3 DNA follows: TGTGCCAGTAGTAATCGGAGACAGGGGGCTTCTGGGGCCAACGTCCTGACTTTC. Supplemented by reference TRBV19 and TRBJ2-6, the full variable domain reads DGGITQSPKYLFRKEGQNVTLSCEQNLNHDAMYWYRQDPGQGLRLIYYSQIVNDFQKGDIAEGYSVSREKKESFPLTVTSAQKNPTAFYLCASSNRRQGASGANVLTFGAGSRLTVL.

This clone came up a few times. The chain links TRBV29-1 to TRBJ2-1; 11 bases agree with TRBD2. This CDR3 comprises 15 residues. V lost 3 bases and J lost 5; bases outside the gene matches: 6. The V gene's germline CDR1 is SQVTM and CDR2 ANQGSEA. The CDR3 protein is CSVETLAGGDNEQFF. CDR3 DNA: TGCAGCGTTGAGACTCTAGCGGGAGGTGACAATGAGCAGTTCTTC.

The gene calls are TRBV6-6 and TRBJ2-3, with 8 bases that match TRBD2. Germline loops: CDR1 MNHNY, CDR2 SVGAGI (reference sequence). J gave up 6 bases and V 2 bases, and 4 bases lay outside the gene matches. The CDR3 loop spans 14 amino acids. The CDR3 loop is CASSYSGSPDTQYF. CDR3 sequence (DNA): TGTGCCAGCAGTTACAGCGGGAGTCCGGATACGCAGTATTTT.

The V gene is TRBV7-2, the J gene TRBJ2-7, with 7 bases aligning to TRBD2. V shed 3 bases, J shed 6 bases, and the junction held 11 bases outside the gene matches. CDR3 length: 15 amino acids. Germline V CDR1 and CDR2: SGHTA, FQGNSA. The CDR3 protein is CASSLGLLGLSEQYF. In DNA, the CDR3 is TGTGCCAGCAGCTTGGGACTACTCGGCCTTTCCGAGCAGTACTTC.

The rearrangement links TRBV19 to TRBJ2-3, with 9 bases matching TRBD2. The CDR3 covers 15 residues. V lost 6 bases, J lost 0 bases, and 4 bases stayed unmatched. Germline V gene lookup returns CDR1 LNHDA and CDR2 SQIVND (reference sequence). CDR3 sequence: CASSLLAGSTDTQYF. CDR3 DNA: TGTGCCAGTAGCCTTCTAGCGGGAAGCACAGATACGCAGTATTTT.

This clone was recorded only once. This chain connects TRBV5-6 to TRBJ1-2, with D maybe TRBD1 (5 bases). This CDR3 has 14 residues. Germline V CDR1 and CDR2: SGHDT, YYEEEE. Trimming took off 0 bases at V and 4 bases at J, with 10 bases between the two ends. CDR3 residues: CASSLGGTSYGYTF. The CDR3 DNA sequence: TGTGCCAGCAGCTTGGGGGGGACCTCCTATGGCTACACCTTC.

This clone was seen only a few times. The chain has TRBV25-1 and TRBJ2-3; the D gene could be TRBD1 or TRBD2 (6 bases each). V lost 1 base to trimming and J lost 7 bases, with 15 bases between them. The length of the CDR3 is 15 residues. Per germline, CDR1 MGHDK and CDR2 SYGVNS. The CDR3 here is CASSEFGLGGHTQYF. The CDR3 nucleotides are TGTGCCAGCAGTGAATTCGGCCTAGGGGGGCATACGCAGTATTTT.

This clone was recorded a few times. Other DNA sequences in the sample encode the same CDR3. The V and J genes are TRBV18 and TRBJ1-1, with 11 bases fitting TRBD1. This CDR3 region has 15 residues. Unmatched junction bases numbered 5, after V lost 3 bases and J lost 5 bases. CDR1 is KGHSH and CDR2 is LQKENI in the germline V gene. CDR3 nucleotides: TGTGCCAGCTCACCCGGACAGGGGGCCTTGACTGAAGCTTTCTTT. Translated, it gives CASSPGQGALTEAFF.

In this sample, this clone turned up a few times. V usage is TRBV6-5 and J usage is TRBJ2-7; 10 bases align to TRBD1. CDR1 is MNHEY, CDR2 SVGAGI, per germline. Germline trimming cut 6 bases from V and 7 bases from J; bases unmatched to any gene: 6. The CDR3 consists of 13 residues. This chain's CDR3 is CASRSTGGREQYF. As DNA, the CDR3 is TGTGCCAGCAGGTCGACAGGGGGCAGGGAGCAGTACTTC.

V is TRBV11-1 and J is TRBJ2-1, with D perhaps assigned TRBD1 or TRBD2 (7 bases each). V was clipped by 4 bases and J by 9 bases, with 13 bases between them. Per germline, CDR1 SGHAT and CDR2 FQDESV (reference sequence). CDR3 length: 13 amino acids. The CDR3, as DNA: TGTGCCAGCAGCTCTGACAGGGAGGGTGAGCAGTTCTTC. Encoded protein: CASSSDREGEQFF.

The chain employs TRBV19 and TRBJ2-7; 8 bases are a match to TRBD1. Germline V CDR1 and CDR2: LNHDA, SQIVND (reference sequence). The ends lost 3 bases at V and 3 bases at J; junction bases unmatched: 10. The CDR3 totals 16 residues. CDR3 nucleotide sequence: TGTGCCAGTAGTATTAAGGACAGGGCGAGACACTACGAGCAGTACTTC. It encodes CASSIKDRARHYEQYF.

This clone has just a few counts. This sequence joins TRBV28 and TRBJ2-3, with 7 bases aligning to TRBD2. This CDR3 spans 15 amino acids. Per germline, CDR1 MDHEN and CDR2 SYDVKM. Trimming cost V 2 bases and J 1 base; bases outside gene matches: 3. CDR3 nucleotide sequence: TGTGCCAGCAGTTTAGTTACTAGCGGCACAGATACGCAGTATTTT. Its translation: CASSLVTSGTDTQYF.

The sample holds a few counts of this clone. V usage is TRBV2 and J usage is TRBJ2-3, with 10 bases identical to TRBD2. CDR1 and CDR2 from the germline V gene are SNHLY and FYNNEI. Trimming took 2 bases from V and 4 from J; bases not matched to a gene: 3. The CDR3 spans 15 residues. The CDR3, as DNA: TGTGCCAGCAGTGAACGCCTAGCGGGGGCAGATACGCAGTATTTT. Amino acids: CASSERLAGADTQYF.

Comments on this clone: Other DNA sequences of this sample code for an identical CDR3. The chain couples TRBV9 to TRBJ2-2; D unclear. V lost 0 bases, J lost 1 base, and 7 bases lay in between. This CDR3 has 15 amino acids. CDR1 SGDLS and CDR2 YYNGEE come from the germline V gene. Here the CDR3 reads CASSVAGRNTGELFF. CDR3 DNA sequence: TGTGCCAGCAGCGTAGCGGGCAGGAACACCGGGGAGCTGTTTTTT.

This clone was counted only a few times. V usage is TRBV19 and J usage is TRBJ2-1; tentative D call: TRBD2 (6 bases). Germline loops: CDR1 LNHDA, CDR2 SQIVND (reference sequence). This CDR3 has 16 residues. Trimming took 7 bases from V and 9 from J, leaving 25 bases between them. The DNA of the CDR3 is TGTGCCAGTAAGGCGGGGATAAGCGCCCCTGGCAGTGAGCAGTTCTTC. Amino acids: CASKAGISAPGSEQFF.

This clone was counted between two and nine times. The J gene is TRBJ2-3, the V gene TRBV7-2, with D perhaps TRBD1 (6 bases). CDR3 length: 15 residues. Germline V gene sequence: CDR1 SGHTA, CDR2 FQGNSA. The germline V and J ends were trimmed by 0 bases and 6 bases, with 13 bases remaining between them. CDR3 sequence (DNA): TGTGCCAGCAGCTTAGCGGCCAGGGGAGAGGATACGCAGTATTTT. The encoded protein is CASSLAARGEDTQYF.

This clone occurred a few times. Other DNA sequences in the same sample also yield this CDR3. CDR3 loop: CASRSYGYTF. DNA for the CDR3: TGTGCCAGCAGATCGTATGGCTACACCTTC. V is TRBV28 and J is TRBJ1-2; no reliable D call. V lost 6 bases to trimming and J lost 5 bases, with 4 bases between them. Looked up from germline, CDR1 is MDHEN and CDR2 is SYDVKM. This CDR3 region has 10 residues.

Regarding this clone: A read error may account for a junction end that differs from germline. V usage is TRBV6-6 and J usage is TRBJ1-4; D not certain. CDR3 length equals 15 residues. CDR1 is MNHNY and CDR2 is SVGAGI in the germline V gene (reference sequence). The CDR3 reads CAISESRRENEKLFF. In DNA form, the CDR3 reads TGTGCCATCAGTGAGTCGAGGCGTGAGAATGAAAAACTGTTTTTT.

This clone was seen more than once but under ten times. The chain uses TRBV7-3 and TRBJ2-3; D might be TRBD2 (6 bases). CDR1 and CDR2 from the germline V gene are SGHTA and FQGTGA. This CDR3 has 14 amino acids. Trimming removed 3 bases from V and 3 bases from J, with 10 bases in between. CDR3: CASSFPGRTDTQYF. The CDR3 region has the DNA TGTGCCAGCAGCTTCCCCGGGAGAACAGATACGCAGTATTTT.

This clone came up a few times. The V gene is TRBV14, the J gene TRBJ2-7; D gene ambiguous. The CDR3 totals 13 residues. CDR1 and CDR2 from the germline V gene are SGHDN and FVKESK. The V gene lost 0 bases and the J gene lost 3 bases, with 6 bases spanning the gap. CDR3 residues: CASSQEVIYEQYF. DNA for the CDR3: TGTGCCAGCAGCCAAGAGGTTATCTACGAGCAGTACTTC.

This chain links TRBV6-1 with TRBJ2-6; no definite D call. Trimming cost V 6 bases and J 2 bases, with 5 bases left between them. The CDR3 spans 13 residues. The germline gives CDR1 MNHNS, CDR2 SASEGT. The CDR3 region is CASRNAGANVLTF. The CDR3 DNA reads as TGTGCCAGCAGGAATGCTGGGGCCAACGTCCTGACTTTC.

This clone came up a few times. The V call is TRBV7-2, the J call TRBJ1-2; D remains unclear. This CDR3 spans 15 amino acids. The germline gives CDR1 SGHTA, CDR2 FQGNSA. The V end lost 0 bases, the J end lost 3 bases, and 11 bases lay between the germline ends. CDR3 sequence: CASSLAAGVDYGYTF. The CDR3 DNA reads TGTGCCAGCAGCTTAGCGGCAGGAGTAGACTATGGCTACACCTTC.